A selection of T cell receptor beta chains follows, all from one sample in a study of T cells after yellow fever vaccination. TCRdb reanalysed the 5' RACE reads using MiXCR and keeps one entry per CDR3 protein. Of more than 75,000 distinct CDR3 sequences detected, roughly 9% appear once; the ten largest clones hold around 17%. The sequenced sample was CD8+ T cells not binding an NS4B(214-222) dextramer, sorted from PBMCs, obtained less than 16 days after the first yellow fever vaccination. Every receptor here comes from a man between 18 and 29 years old who received the YFV17D yellow fever vaccine. Each CDR3 is given with its conserved first and last residue. D genes are given only for firm matches. Some rows mark clone size as missing; the rest say once, few, many or name a class of expanded clone.

v_gene,j_gene,len,d_gene,abundance,CDR3nt,CDR3aa
TRBV6-2/TRBV6-3,TRBJ1-1,16,TRBD1,few,TGTGCCAGCAGTTACTCAGCGGACAGGGACGGCACTGAAGCTTTCTTT,CASSYSADRDGTEAFF
TRBV27,TRBJ2-7,15,-,few,TGTGCCAGCAGTCGAAATTACAGGGATTCCTACGAGCAGTACTTC,CASSRNYRDSYEQYF
TRBV30,TRBJ2-7,14,TRBD1,-,TGTGCCTGGAGAACCACTGGACAGGGAGGCGAGCAGTACTTC,CAWRTTGQGGEQYF
TRBV20-1,TRBJ2-7,15,TRBD2,-,TGCAGTGCTCGAGGACTAGCGGGGAGCTCCTACGAGCAGTACTTC,CSARGLAGSSYEQYF
TRBV7-2,TRBJ2-1,15,-,few,TGTGCCAGCAGCCGCCGTATAGCCCTCTACAATGAGCAGTTCTTC,CASSRRIALYNEQFF
TRBV4-1,TRBJ1-2,15,-,-,TGCGCCAGCAGCCAAGTAGGCAGGGAGAACTATGGCTACACCTTC,CASSQVGRENYGYTF
TRBV5-6,TRBJ1-2,14,-,-,TGTGCCAGCAGCCCCTCCTCGGGGAACTATGGCTACACCTTC,CASSPSSGNYGYTF
TRBV12-3/TRBV12-4,TRBJ2-3,19,-,once,TGTACCAGCAGTCTCCTCGACCTAGGTAGGGGGGACCACACAGATACGCAGTATTTT,CTSSLLDLGRGDHTDTQYF
TRBV3-1,TRBJ2-5,18,TRBD2,few,TGTGCCAGCAGCTACTCCGGAACTACTAGCGCTTTCGCGGAGACCCAGTACTTC,CASSYSGTTSAFAETQYF
TRBV12-3/TRBV12-4,TRBJ2-2,13,-,many,TGTGCCAGCAGTTTTACGGGGGCCGGGGAGCTGTTTTTT,CASSFTGAGELFF
TRBV28,TRBJ2-1,14,TRBD2,few,TGTGCCAGCCACTCTAGCGGGACCTACAATGAGCAGTTCTTC,CASHSSGTYNEQFF
TRBV12-3/TRBV12-4,TRBJ2-7,14,-,many,TGTGCCAGCAGTCCAGAGGGGCCGGGCTACGAGCAGTACTTC,CASSPEGPGYEQYF
TRBV6-5,TRBJ2-3,16,TRBD1,few,TGTGCCAGCAGTTCACAGGGGTTCTATCTACAAGATACGCAGTATTTT,CASSSQGFYLQDTQYF
TRBV7-8,TRBJ2-7,15,-,few,TGTGCCAGCAGCCCTTCCGGTGGAGGGAGGTACGAGCAGTACTTC,CASSPSGGGRYEQYF
TRBV27,TRBJ1-3,14,TRBD1,-,TGTGCCAGCAGTTCCTCCGGGACAGGCGTCCCCGGTTTTTTT,CASSSSGTGVPGFF
TRBV4-1,TRBJ1-5,14,-,few,TGCGCCAGCAGCCCAAGGGAGGGCAATCAGCCCCAGCATTTT,CASSPREGNQPQHF